These 21 T cell receptor beta chains were all obtained from the same sample, sequenced in a study of T cell responses to AZD1222 COVID-19 vaccine. The repertoire was sequenced with immunoSEQ multiplex PCR; TCRdb's copy has only in-frame clones and lacks some. The table has tens of thousands of clones, roughly 91% seen once. This material consisted of peripheral blood, taken on day 0 of AZD1222 vaccination. The receptors were sampled from an adult in good health.

The rearrangement links TRBV6-6 to TRBJ1-1, with a possible D match to TRBD1 (5 bases). Germline V gives CDR1 MNHNY, CDR2 SVGAGI (reference sequence). V was pared by 5 bases and J by 4 bases, with 14 bases between. This CDR3 is built from 14 residues. CDR3: CASSIRQYGTEAFF. DNA for the CDR3: TGTGCCAGCAGTATTCGACAGTATGGCACTGAAGCTTTCTTT.

This chain uses TRBV6-6 with TRBJ1-5; D not resolved. Trimming stripped 6 bases from V and 5 bases from J, with 17 bases between. This CDR3 contains 15 residues. Germline loops: CDR1 MNHNY, CDR2 SVGAGI (reference sequence). The DNA for the CDR3 is TGTGCCAGCAGAGACCGGCAAGTGAGGCATCAGCCCCAGCATTTT. Amino acids: CASRDRQVRHQPQHF.

This clone was counted once. J is TRBJ1-2 and V is TRBV7-9; TRBD1 matches at 8 bases. Germline V gene data show CDR1 as SEHNR and CDR2 as FQNEAQ (reference sequence). This CDR3 has 16 residues. The V and J ends lost 3 bases and 3 bases, in that order; junction bases with no gene match: 9. The CDR3 region has the DNA TGTGCCAGCAGCTTGCCGACAGGGGAAATCCACTATGGCTACACCTTC. Translated: CASSLPTGEIHYGYTF.

The V and J genes are TRBV9 and TRBJ1-2; 8 positions agree with TRBD1. V lost 3 bases to trimming and J lost 0 bases; unmatched junction nucleotides: 7. CDR1 is SGDLS and CDR2 is YYNGEE in the germline V gene. The CDR3 has 16 residues. This CDR3 is CASSAEPGQANYGYTF. The CDR3 nucleotides read TGTGCCAGCAGCGCCGAACCGGGACAGGCTAACTATGGCTACACCTTC.

V usage is TRBV19 and J usage is TRBJ2-7; TRBD1 might be the D (6 bases). Germline CDR1 reads LNHDA; CDR2 reads SQIVND (reference sequence). The CDR3 runs 11 residues. V dropped 10 bases and J dropped 1 base, with 8 bases sitting between them. The CDR3 DNA reads TGTGCCACCGGACAGTCCTACGAGCAGTACTTC. Its protein product is CATGQSYEQYF.

The J gene is TRBJ2-7, the V gene TRBV3-1 (or the pseudogene TRBV3-2); 9 nucleotides align to TRBD2. Germline values: CDR1 LGHDT, CDR2 YNNKEL (reference sequence). Losses at the gene ends were 5 bases for V and 0 bases for J; bases not matched to a gene: 5. There are 15 residues in the CDR3. The CDR3 DNA follows: TGTGCCAGCAGCGAGACTAGCGGAAGCTCCTACGAGCAGTACTTC. This sequence encodes CASSETSGSSYEQYF.

The chain combines TRBV5-5 with TRBJ1-1; TRBD1 might be the D (6 bases). Trimming pared 3 bases from V and 2 bases from J, leaving 17 bases between. The germline V gene encodes CDR1 SGHKS and CDR2 YYEKEE (reference sequence). This CDR3 is built from 16 residues. CDR3 coding DNA: TGTGCCAGCAGCTACGGGGGCACCCAGAAAAACACTGAAGCTTTCTTT. The encoded protein is CASSYGGTQKNTEAFF.

The chain links TRBV12-3 or TRBV12-4 to TRBJ2-7; the D gene is possibly TRBD1 (6 bases). This CDR3 has 13 amino acids. Between the trimmed V and J ends, which lost 1 base and 4 bases, there was a span of 8 bases. DNA for the CDR3: TGTGCCAGCAGTTTAGACAGGGCGTACGAGCAGTACTTC. This gives the protein CASSLDRAYEQYF.

The chain links TRBV5-4 to TRBJ2-5; no firm D call. The CDR3 runs 12 residues. Germline-derived CDR1 and CDR2 are SGHNT and YYREEE (reference sequence). V shed 0 bases and J shed 5 bases, with 5 bases lying between them. CDR3 DNA: TGTGCCAGCAGCTTGGCCGGGGAGACCCAGTACTTC. Amino acid sequence: CASSLAGETQYF.

The chain is built from TRBV28 and TRBJ1-2; D gene unclear. Looked up from germline, CDR1 is MDHEN and CDR2 is SYDVKM. The CDR3 has 11 residues. V dropped 7 bases and J dropped 0 bases, with 3 bases sitting between them. The chain's CDR3 is CASNANYGYTF. CDR3 bases: TGTGCCAGCAATGCTAACTATGGCTACACCTTC.

The chain carries TRBV7-2 and TRBJ1-2, with a tentative D call TRBD1 (5 bases). The germline V gene has CDR1 SGHTA and CDR2 FQGNSA. The CDR3 consists of 13 residues. Trimming left V 6 bases short and J 8 bases short, with 16 bases between. The CDR3 nucleotides read TGTGCCAGCAGTCACGGGACGGCGGGAGGCTACACCTTC. It encodes CASSHGTAGGYTF.

The count of this clone is one. The chain employs TRBV7-2 and TRBJ1-5; weak D call: TRBD1 (5 bases). Germline CDR1 SGHTA, CDR2 FQGNSA. CDR3 length: 16 residues. V was pared by 5 bases and J by 1 base, with 15 bases between. The DNA for the CDR3 is TGTGCCAGCAGCACCATGGCGAGGGGAAGCAATCAGCCCCAGCATTTT. Its protein is CASSTMARGSNQPQHF.

CDR3 nucleotides: TGTGCCATCAGAGGGACAGGGCAGGAAAAACTGTTTTTT. Protein sequence: CAIRGTGQEKLFF. The chain joins TRBV10-3 to TRBJ1-4; 9 bases are shared with TRBD1. Trimming cost V 6 bases and J 8 bases; bases outside gene matches: 4. The CDR3 spans 13 residues. The V gene's germline CDR1 is ENHRY and CDR2 SYGVKD.

This clone has only a few counts. The CDR3 region is CATSSNWYGYTF. CDR3 nucleotides: TGTGCCACCAGTTCCAACTGGTATGGCTACACCTTC. The V gene is TRBV24-1, the J gene TRBJ1-2; the D is unclear. The CDR3 totals 12 residues. V gave up 6 bases and J gave up 5 bases, with 9 bases separating them. Germline CDR1 and CDR2: KGHDR and SFDVKD.

The V and J genes are TRBV7-9 and TRBJ1-4, with D tentatively TRBD1 (5 bases). The CDR3 has 17 amino acids. Germline V CDR1 and CDR2: SEHNR, FQNEAQ (reference sequence). Trimming took off 1 base at V and 8 bases at J, with 20 bases between the two ends. The CDR3 nucleotides are TGTGCCAGCAGCTTAGGGGGTGAGGGGCCAGTGCGCGAAAAACTGTTTTTT. It translates to CASSLGGEGPVREKLFF.

This clone appeared a single time. The chain uses TRBV5-1 and TRBJ1-4; 11 bases map to TRBD1. The trim removed 4 bases at V and 3 bases at J, leaving 2 bases unmatched. Germline assignment: CDR1 SGHRS and CDR2 YFSETQ. This CDR3 spans 15 amino acids. The CDR3 DNA sequence: TGCGCCAGCAGCGGACAGGGGGCCGCTAATGAAAAACTGTTTTTT. Its protein product is CASSGQGAANEKLFF.

The chain employs TRBV28 and TRBJ2-5, with 7 bases fitting TRBD2. The CDR3 has 15 residues. Germline CDR1 reads MDHEN; CDR2 reads SYDVKM. The V gene end was trimmed by 5 bases and the J gene end by 9 bases; junction bases not matched to a gene: 15. The CDR3, as DNA: TGTGCCAGCAGTAAGACCGGGAGCAGGGCGGGGGCCCAGTACTTC. Its protein product is CASSKTGSRAGAQYF.

V gene TRBV6-5 combines with J gene TRBJ1-1; perhaps TRBD1 as D (5 bases). Trimming cost V 6 bases and J 10 bases, with 12 bases left between them. Germline CDR1 and CDR2: MNHEY and SVGAGI. The CDR3 extends over 11 amino acids. CDR3 nucleotide sequence: TGTGCCAGCAGGGGGGTAATGGGAGCTTTCTTT. Translation: CASRGVMGAFF.

This chain uses TRBV27 with TRBJ2-4; TRBD1 is a possible D gene (6 bases). Trimming left V 6 bases short and J 3 bases short, with 15 bases between. The CDR3 runs to 15 residues. The germline gives CDR1 MNHEY, CDR2 SMNVEV (reference sequence). The chain's CDR3 is CASRRGPGHKNIQYF. The CDR3 DNA is TGTGCCAGCAGAAGGGGACCGGGACACAAAAACATTCAGTACTTC.

The chain recombines TRBV9 with TRBJ1-3; the match to TRBD1 covers 7 bases. This CDR3 region has 16 residues. V lost 3 bases and J lost 0; bases outside the gene matches: 6. Germline-derived CDR1 and CDR2 are SGDLS and YYNGEE. CDR3 bases: TGTGCCAGCAGCGGACAGGGAATCAACTCTGGAAACACCATATATTTT. This encodes CASSGQGINSGNTIYF.

The V call is TRBV6-5, the J call TRBJ1-1; D unresolved. Deletions cut 7 bases from V and 4 bases from J, with 10 bases between. This CDR3 is 12 amino acids long. CDR1 MNHEY and CDR2 SVGAGI come from the germline V gene. CDR3 nucleotide sequence: TGTGCCAGCATTCACGAGGTCACTGAAGCTTTCTTT. This encodes CASIHEVTEAFF.